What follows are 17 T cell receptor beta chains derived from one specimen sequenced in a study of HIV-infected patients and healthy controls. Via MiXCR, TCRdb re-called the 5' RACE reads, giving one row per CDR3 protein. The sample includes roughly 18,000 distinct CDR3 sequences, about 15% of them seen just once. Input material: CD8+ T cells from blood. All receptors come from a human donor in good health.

The CDR3: CASSMGTGGYTF. The CDR3 DNA reads as TGTGCCAGCAGTATGGGGACAGGCGGCTACACCTTC. The chain recombines TRBV27 with TRBJ1-2, with 8 bases fitting TRBD1. Looked up from germline, CDR1 is MNHEY and CDR2 is SMNVEV (reference sequence). There are 12 residues in the CDR3. The V segment lost 5 bases and the J segment 8 bases; nucleotides outside the gene matches: 4.

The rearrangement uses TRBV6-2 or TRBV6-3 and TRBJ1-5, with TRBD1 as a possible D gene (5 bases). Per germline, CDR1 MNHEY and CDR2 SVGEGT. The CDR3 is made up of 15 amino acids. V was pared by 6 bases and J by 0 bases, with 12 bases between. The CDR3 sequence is CASRKDSDSNQPQHF. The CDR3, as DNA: TGTGCCAGCAGGAAAGACAGCGATAGCAATCAGCCCCAGCATTTT.

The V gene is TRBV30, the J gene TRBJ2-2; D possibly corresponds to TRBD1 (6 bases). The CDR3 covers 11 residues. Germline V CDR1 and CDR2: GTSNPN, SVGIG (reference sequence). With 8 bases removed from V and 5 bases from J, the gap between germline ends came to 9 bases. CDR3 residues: CARQGTGELFF. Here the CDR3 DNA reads TGTGCCCGCCAGGGGACCGGGGAGCTGTTTTTT.

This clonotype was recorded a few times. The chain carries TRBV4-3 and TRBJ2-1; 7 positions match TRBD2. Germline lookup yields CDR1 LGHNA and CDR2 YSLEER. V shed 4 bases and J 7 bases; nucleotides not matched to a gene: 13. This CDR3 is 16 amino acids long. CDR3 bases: TGCGCCAGCAGCCCCCCGGGGGTACTAGCGAAAAATGAGCAGTTCTTC. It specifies CASSPPGVLAKNEQFF.

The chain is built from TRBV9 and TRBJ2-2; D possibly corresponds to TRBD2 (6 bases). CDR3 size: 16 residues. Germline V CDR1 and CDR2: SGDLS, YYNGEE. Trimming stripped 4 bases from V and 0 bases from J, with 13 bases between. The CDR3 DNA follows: TGTGCCAGCAGCAAAGGGACTGTGTCGAACACCGGGGAGCTGTTTTTT. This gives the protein CASSKGTVSNTGELFF.

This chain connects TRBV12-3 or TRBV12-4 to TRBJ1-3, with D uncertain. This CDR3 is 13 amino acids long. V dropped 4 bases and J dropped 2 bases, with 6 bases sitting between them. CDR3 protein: CASSYIPGNTIYF. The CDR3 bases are TGTGCCAGCAGTTATATACCTGGAAACACCATATATTTT.

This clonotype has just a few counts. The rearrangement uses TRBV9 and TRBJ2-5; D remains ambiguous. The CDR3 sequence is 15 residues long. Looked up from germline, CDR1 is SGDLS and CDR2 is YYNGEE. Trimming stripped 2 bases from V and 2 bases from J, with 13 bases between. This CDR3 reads CASSVYSGPQETQYF. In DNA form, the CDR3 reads TGTGCCAGCAGCGTCTATTCTGGACCACAAGAGACCCAGTACTTC.

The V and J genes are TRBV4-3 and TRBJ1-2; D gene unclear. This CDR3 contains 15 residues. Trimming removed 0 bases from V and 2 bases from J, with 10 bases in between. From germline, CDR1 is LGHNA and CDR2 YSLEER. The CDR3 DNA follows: TGCGCCAGCAGCCAAGACAGAACAGAGAACTATGGCTACACCTTC. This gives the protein CASSQDRTENYGYTF.

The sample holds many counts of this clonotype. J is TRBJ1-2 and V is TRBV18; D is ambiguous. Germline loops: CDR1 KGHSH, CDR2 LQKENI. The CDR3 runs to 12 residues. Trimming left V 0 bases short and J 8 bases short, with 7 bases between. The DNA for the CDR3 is TGTGCCAGCTCACCACCGTGGGGAGGCTACACCTTC. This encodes CASSPPWGGYTF. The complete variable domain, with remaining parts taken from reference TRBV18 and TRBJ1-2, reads NAGVMQNPRHLVRRRGQEARLRCSPMKGHSHVYWYRQLPEEGLKFMVYLQKENIIDESGMPKERFSAEFPKEGPSILRIQQVVRGDSAAYFCASSPPWGGYTFGSGTRLTVV.

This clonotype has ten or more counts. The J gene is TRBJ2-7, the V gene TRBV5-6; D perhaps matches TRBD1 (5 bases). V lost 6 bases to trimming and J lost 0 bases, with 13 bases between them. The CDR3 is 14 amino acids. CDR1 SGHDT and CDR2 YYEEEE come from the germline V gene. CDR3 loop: CASTPAQDSYEQYF. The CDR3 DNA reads TGTGCCAGCACTCCCGCACAGGACTCCTACGAGCAGTACTTC. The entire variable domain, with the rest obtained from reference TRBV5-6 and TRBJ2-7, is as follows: DAGVTQSPTHLIKTRGQQVTLRCSPKSGHDTVSWYQQALGQGPQFIFQYYEEEERQRGNFPDRFSGHQFPNYSSELNVNALLLGDSALYLCASTPAQDSYEQYFGPGTRLTVT.

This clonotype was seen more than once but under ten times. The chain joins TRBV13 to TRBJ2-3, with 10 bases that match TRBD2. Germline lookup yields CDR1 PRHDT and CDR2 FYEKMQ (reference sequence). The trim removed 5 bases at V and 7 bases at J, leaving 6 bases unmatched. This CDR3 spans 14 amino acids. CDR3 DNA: TGTGCCAGCAGCGACGGACTAGCGGCTAATACGCAGTATTTT. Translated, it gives CASSDGLAANTQYF.

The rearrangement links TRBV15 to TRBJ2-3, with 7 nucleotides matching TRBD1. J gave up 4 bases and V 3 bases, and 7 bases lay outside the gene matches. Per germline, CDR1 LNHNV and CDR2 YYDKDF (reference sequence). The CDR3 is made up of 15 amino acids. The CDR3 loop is CATSRSRGGADTQYF. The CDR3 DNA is TGTGCCACCAGCAGGAGCAGAGGGGGCGCAGATACGCAGTATTTT.

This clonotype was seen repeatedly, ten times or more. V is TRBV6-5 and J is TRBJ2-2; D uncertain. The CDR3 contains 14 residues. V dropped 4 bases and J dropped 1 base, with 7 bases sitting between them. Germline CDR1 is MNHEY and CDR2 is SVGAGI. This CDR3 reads CASSSAVNTGELFF. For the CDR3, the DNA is TGTGCCAGCAGTTCCGCGGTGAACACCGGGGAGCTGTTTTTT.

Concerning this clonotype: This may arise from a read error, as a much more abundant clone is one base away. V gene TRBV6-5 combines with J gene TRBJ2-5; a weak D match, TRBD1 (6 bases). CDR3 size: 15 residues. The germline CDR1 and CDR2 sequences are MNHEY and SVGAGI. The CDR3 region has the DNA TGTGCCAGCAGTCACCAGCTTCGGACAGAAGAGACCCAGCACTTC. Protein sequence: CASSHQLRTEETQHF.

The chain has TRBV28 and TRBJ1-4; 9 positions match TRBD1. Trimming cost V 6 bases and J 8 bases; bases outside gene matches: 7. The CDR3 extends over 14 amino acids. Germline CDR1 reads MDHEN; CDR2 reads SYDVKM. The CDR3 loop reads CASSQDRGDEKLFF. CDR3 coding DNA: TGTGCCAGCAGCCAGGACAGGGGCGACGAAAAACTGTTTTTT.

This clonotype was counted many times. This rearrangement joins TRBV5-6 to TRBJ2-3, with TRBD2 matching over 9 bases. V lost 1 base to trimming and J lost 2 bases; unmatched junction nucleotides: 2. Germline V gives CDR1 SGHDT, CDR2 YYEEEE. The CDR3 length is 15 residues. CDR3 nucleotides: TGTGCCAGCAGCTTGCAGCGGGGGGTCACAGATACGCAGTATTTT. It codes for CASSLQRGVTDTQYF.

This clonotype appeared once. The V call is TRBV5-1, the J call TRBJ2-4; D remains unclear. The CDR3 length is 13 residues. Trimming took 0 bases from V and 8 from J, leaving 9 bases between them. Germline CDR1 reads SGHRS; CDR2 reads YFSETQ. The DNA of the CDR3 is TGCGCCAGCAGCTTGGCCACCCGGGACATTCAGTACTTC. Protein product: CASSLATRDIQYF.